The clone carrying this T cell receptor (beta chain) was observed a handful of times. The antigen remains unidentified. Over 18 months, lack of ophthalmopathy progression marked Graves' hyperthyroidism as stable. Thyroid ultrasound and orbital computed tomography, with clinical symptoms and serum thyroxine and TRAb, informed diagnoses. From RNA transcripts, TCR beta CDR3 regions were amplified. An initial round of RT-PCR targeting the TCR CDR3 relied on the HTBI primer set. TCRdb recomputed calls from the multiplex PCR reads with MiXCR, one row per CDR3 protein. The sample has 200,000 to 250,000 distinct CDR3 sequences; 17% are singletons. This entry belongs to a study of T cells in Graves' hyperthyroidism and ophthalmopathy. About the research overall: Peripheral blood sampling occurred at initial diagnosis, before any treatment. Study findings and constraints: By a 13 V-J model, ophthalmopathy was set apart from stable hyperthyroidism.

The V end was cut by 6 bases, the J end by 7 bases, with 12 bases between. The CDR3 loop spans 12 amino acids. From germline, CDR1 is MNHNS and CDR2 SASEGT. The chain employs TRBV6-1 and TRBJ1-2; no reliable D call. This TCR derives from a man aged 45-65 years with Graves' hyperthyroidism. Specimen: blood. The CDR3 DNA reads TGTGCCAGCAGGAACCCTCGGAGTGGCTACACCTTC. It codes for CASRNPRSGYTF.